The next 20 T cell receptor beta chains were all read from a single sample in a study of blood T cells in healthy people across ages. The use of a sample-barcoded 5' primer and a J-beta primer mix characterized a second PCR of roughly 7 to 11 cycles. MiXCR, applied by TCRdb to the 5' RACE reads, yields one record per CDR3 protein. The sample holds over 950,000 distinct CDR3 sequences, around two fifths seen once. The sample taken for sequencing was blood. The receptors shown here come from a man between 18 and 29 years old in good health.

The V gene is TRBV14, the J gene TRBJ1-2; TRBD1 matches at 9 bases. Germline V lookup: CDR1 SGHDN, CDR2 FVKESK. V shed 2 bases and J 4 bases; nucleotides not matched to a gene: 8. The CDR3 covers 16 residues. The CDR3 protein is CASSQRDRGIGYGYTF. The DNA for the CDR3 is TGTGCCAGCAGCCAACGCGACAGGGGGATTGGCTATGGCTACACCTTC.

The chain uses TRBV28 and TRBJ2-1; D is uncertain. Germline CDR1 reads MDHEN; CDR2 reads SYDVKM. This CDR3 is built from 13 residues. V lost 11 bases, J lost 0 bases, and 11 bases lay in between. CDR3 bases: TGTGCCGGCAAAAGGGACTCCTACAATGAGCAGTTCTTC. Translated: CAGKRDSYNEQFF.

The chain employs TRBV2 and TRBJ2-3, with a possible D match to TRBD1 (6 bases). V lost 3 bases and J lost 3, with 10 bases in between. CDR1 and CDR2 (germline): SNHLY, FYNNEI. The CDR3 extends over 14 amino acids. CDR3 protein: CASSEDSETDTQYF. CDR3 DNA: TGTGCCAGCAGTGAGGACAGCGAGACAGATACGCAGTATTTT.

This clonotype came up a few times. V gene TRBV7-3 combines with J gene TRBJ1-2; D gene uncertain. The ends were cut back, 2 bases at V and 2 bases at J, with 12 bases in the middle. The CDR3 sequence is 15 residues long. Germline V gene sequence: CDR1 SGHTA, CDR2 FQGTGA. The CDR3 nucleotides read TGTGCCAGCAGCTTAGCTGGATTCGGAAACTATGGCTACACCTTC. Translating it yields CASSLAGFGNYGYTF.

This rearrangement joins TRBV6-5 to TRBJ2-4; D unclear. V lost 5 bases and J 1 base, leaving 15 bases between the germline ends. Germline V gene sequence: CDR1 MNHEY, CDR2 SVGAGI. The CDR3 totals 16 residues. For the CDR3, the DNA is TGTGCCAGCAGTACACTCCAATCGGTGGCCAAAAACATTCAGTACTTC. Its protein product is CASSTLQSVAKNIQYF.

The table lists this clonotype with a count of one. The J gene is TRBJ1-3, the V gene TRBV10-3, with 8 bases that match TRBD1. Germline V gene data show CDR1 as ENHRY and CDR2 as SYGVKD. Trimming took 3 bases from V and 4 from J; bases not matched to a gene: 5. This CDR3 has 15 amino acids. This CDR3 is CAISERTGIGNTIYF. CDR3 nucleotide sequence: TGTGCCATCAGTGAACGGACAGGGATAGGAAACACCATATATTTT.

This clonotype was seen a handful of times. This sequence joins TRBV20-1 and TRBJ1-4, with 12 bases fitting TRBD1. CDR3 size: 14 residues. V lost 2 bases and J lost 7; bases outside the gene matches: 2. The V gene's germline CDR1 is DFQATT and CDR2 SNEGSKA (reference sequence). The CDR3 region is CSARSGQGAEKLFF. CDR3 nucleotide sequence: TGCAGTGCTAGATCGGGACAGGGGGCTGAAAAACTGTTTTTT.

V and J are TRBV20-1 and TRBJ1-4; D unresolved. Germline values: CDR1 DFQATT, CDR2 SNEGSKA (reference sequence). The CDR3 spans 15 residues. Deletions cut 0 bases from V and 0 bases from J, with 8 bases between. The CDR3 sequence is CSARDPSATNEKLFF. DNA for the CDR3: TGCAGTGCTAGAGATCCGTCAGCAACTAATGAAAAACTGTTTTTT.

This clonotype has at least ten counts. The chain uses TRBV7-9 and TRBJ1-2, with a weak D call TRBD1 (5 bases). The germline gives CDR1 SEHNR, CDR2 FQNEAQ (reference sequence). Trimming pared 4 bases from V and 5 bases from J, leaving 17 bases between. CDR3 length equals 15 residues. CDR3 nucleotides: TGTGCCAGCAGCTCCACAACCGGGACCGATTATGGCTACACCTTC. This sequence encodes CASSSTTGTDYGYTF.

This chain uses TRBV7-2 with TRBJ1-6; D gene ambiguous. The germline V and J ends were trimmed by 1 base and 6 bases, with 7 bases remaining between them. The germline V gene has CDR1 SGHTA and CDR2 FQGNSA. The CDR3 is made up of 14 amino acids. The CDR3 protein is CASSLGSTNSPLHF. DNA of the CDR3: TGTGCCAGCAGCTTAGGAAGTACTAATTCACCCCTCCACTTT.

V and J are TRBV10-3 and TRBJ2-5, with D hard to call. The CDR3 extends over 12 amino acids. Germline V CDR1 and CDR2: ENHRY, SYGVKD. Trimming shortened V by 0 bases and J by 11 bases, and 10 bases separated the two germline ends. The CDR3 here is CAISESGNEQYF. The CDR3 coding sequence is TGTGCCATCAGTGAGTCCGGCAATGAGCAGTACTTC.

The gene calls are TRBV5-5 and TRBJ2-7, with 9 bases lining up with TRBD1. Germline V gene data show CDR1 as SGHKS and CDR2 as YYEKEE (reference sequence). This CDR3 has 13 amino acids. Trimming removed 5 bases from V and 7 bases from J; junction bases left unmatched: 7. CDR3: CASRGTGGNEQYF. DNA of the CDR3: TGTGCCAGCAGGGGAACAGGGGGCAATGAGCAGTACTTC.

Here the CDR3 DNA reads TGTGCCAGCAACTTAGGGGCTTCGATCACAGATACGCAGTATTTT. This sequence encodes CASNLGASITDTQYF. The chain couples TRBV12-3 or TRBV12-4 to TRBJ2-3, with D possibly TRBD1 on 5 matching bases. V lost 7 bases, J lost 2 bases, and 16 bases lay in between. This CDR3 is 15 amino acids long.

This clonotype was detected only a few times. CDR3 nucleotides: TGTGCCAGCAGCCAAATTCAGGGGACAGTCCCTCCTTACAATGAGCAGTACTTC. Translating gives CASSQIQGTVPPYNEQYF. The rearrangement links TRBV4-2 to TRBJ2-5, with 7 bases matching TRBD1. The CDR3 runs to 18 residues. Losses at the gene ends were 2 bases for V and 11 bases for J; bases not matched to a gene: 23. The germline gives CDR1 LGHNA, CDR2 YNFKEQ.

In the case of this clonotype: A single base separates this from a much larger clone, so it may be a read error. This CDR3 reads CSARVPGLAVFMGEQFF. DNA of the CDR3: TGCAGTGCTAGAGTCCCGGGACTAGCGGTTTTTATGGGTGAGCAGTTCTTC. V is TRBV20-1 and J is TRBJ2-1, with TRBD2 matching over 11 bases. J gave up 9 bases and V 1 base, and 14 bases lay outside the gene matches. This CDR3 comprises 17 residues. The germline V gene has CDR1 DFQATT and CDR2 SNEGSKA (reference sequence).

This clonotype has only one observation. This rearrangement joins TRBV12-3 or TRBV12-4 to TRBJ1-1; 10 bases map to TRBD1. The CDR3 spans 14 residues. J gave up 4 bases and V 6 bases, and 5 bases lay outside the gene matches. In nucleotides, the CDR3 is TGTGCCAGCAGGTTGGGACAGGGGATCACTGAAGCTTTCTTT. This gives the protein CASRLGQGITEAFF.

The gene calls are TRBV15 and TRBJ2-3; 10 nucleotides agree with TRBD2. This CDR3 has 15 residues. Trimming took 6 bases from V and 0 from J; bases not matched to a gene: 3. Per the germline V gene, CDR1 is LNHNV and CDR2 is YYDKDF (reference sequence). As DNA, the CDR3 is TGTGCCACCAGTACTAGCGGGGTGAGCACAGATACGCAGTATTTT. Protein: CATSTSGVSTDTQYF.

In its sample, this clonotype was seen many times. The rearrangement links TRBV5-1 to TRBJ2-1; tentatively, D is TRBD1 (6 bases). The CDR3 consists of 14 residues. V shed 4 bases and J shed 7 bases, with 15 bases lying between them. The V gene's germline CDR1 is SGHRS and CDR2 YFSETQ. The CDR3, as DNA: TGCGCCAGCAGCCCGACTCCAGGGGCAAATGAGCAGTTCTTC. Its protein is CASSPTPGANEQFF.

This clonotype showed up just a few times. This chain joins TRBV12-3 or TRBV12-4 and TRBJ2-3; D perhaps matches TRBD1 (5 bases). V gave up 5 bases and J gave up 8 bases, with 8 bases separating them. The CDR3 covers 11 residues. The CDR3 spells CASSGAATQYF. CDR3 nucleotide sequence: TGTGCCAGCAGTGGGGCGGCTACGCAGTATTTT.

The CDR3 DNA reads TGTGCCAGCAGCTTAGATGGACAGGGGAGCCTGTTTTTT. Translated: CASSLDGQGSLFF. This chain connects TRBV7-2 to TRBJ1-4; 9 bases line up with TRBD1. The CDR3 has 13 residues. With V trimmed by 1 base and J by 14 bases, 5 bases remained unmatched. The germline V gene has CDR1 SGHTA and CDR2 FQGNSA. Drawing the rest from reference TRBV7-2 and TRBJ1-4, the complete variable domain is GAGVSQSPSNKVTEKGKDVELRCDPISGHTALYWYRQSLGQGLEFLIYFQGNSAPDKSGLPSDRFSAERTGGSVSTLTIQRTQQEDSAVYLCASSLDGQGSLFFGSGTQLSVL.